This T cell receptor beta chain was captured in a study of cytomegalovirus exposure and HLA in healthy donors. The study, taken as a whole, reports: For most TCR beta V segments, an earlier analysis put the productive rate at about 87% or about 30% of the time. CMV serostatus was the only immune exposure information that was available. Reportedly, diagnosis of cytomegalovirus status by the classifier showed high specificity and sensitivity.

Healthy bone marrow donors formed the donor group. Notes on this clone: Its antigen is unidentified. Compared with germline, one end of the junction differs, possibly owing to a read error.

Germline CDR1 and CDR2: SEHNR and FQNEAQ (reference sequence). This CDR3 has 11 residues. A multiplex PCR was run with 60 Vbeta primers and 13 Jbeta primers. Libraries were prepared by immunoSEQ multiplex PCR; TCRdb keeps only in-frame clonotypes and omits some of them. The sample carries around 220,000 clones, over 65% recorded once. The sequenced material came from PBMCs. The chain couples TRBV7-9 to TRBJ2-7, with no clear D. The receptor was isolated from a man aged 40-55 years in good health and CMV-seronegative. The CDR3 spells CSSSFGYEQYF. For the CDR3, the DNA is TGTTCCAGCAGCTTCGGGTACGAGCAGTACTTC. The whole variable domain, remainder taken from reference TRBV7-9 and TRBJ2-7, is DTGVSQNPRHKITKRGQNVTFRCDPISEHNRLYWYRQTLGQGPEFLTYFQNEAQLEKSRLLSDRFSAERPKGSFSTLEIQRTEQGDSAMYLCSSSFGYEQYFGPGTRLTVT.